These 13 T cell receptor beta chains originate from one sample sequenced in a study of blood T cell repertoires in COVID-19. Generated by immunoSEQ multiplex PCR, the TCRdb table keeps only in-frame clones and is missing some. The table lists some 240,000 clones, more than 80% of them singletons. The source material was peripheral blood. The receptors were sampled from a woman of 80 years or more with COVID-19, enrolled during active disease.

CDR3 in DNA: TGTGCCAGCTCGTTCCTAGCGGTGGGCTCCTACAATGAGCAGTTCTTC. It codes for CASSFLAVGSYNEQFF. The rearrangement uses TRBV18 and TRBJ2-1; 7 bases are shared with TRBD2. Losses at the gene ends were 6 bases for V and 0 bases for J; bases not matched to a gene: 8. The CDR3 consists of 16 residues. The germline V gene encodes CDR1 KGHSH and CDR2 LQKENI.

J is TRBJ1-4 and V is TRBV19; D ambiguous. Germline V lookup: CDR1 LNHDA, CDR2 SQIVND (reference sequence). The CDR3 extends over 14 amino acids. Trimming left V 7 bases short and J 5 bases short, with 14 bases between. CDR3 nucleotide sequence: TGTGCCAGTATGAGAGCGGGAGGGAATGAAAAACTGTTTTTT. Encoded protein: CASMRAGGNEKLFF.

The chain is built from TRBV4-2 and TRBJ1-2, with D possibly TRBD1 on 5 matching bases. This CDR3 comprises 16 residues. Deletions cut 2 bases from V and 8 bases from J, with 21 bases between. Germline CDR1 and CDR2: LGHNA and YNFKEQ. The CDR3 sequence is CASSQPPGPAGRGYTF. The CDR3 DNA sequence: TGTGCCAGCAGCCAACCACCGGGGCCCGCGGGAAGGGGCTACACCTTC.

This clone was detected a few times. The chain recombines TRBV7-2 with TRBJ1-2; D is unclear. CDR1 SGHTA and CDR2 FQGNSA come from the germline V gene. V was trimmed by 5 bases and J by 4 bases, leaving 17 bases between them. There are 15 residues in the CDR3. As DNA, the CDR3 is TGTGCCAGCAGCCCCCAGGCGTTGGGTCGCTATGGCTACACCTTC. It encodes CASSPQALGRYGYTF.

The rearrangement uses TRBV12-3 or TRBV12-4 and TRBJ2-1; no clear D. Trimming left V 6 bases short and J 6 bases short, with 9 bases between. This CDR3 region has 12 residues. The CDR3 protein is CASRETGNEQFF. For the CDR3, the DNA is TGTGCCAGCAGGGAGACCGGCAATGAGCAGTTCTTC.

The chain carries TRBV18 and TRBJ1-2; D possibly corresponds to TRBD1 (6 bases). Germline V gene data show CDR1 as KGHSH and CDR2 as LQKENI. This CDR3 spans 14 amino acids. With 4 bases removed from V and 7 bases from J, the gap between germline ends came to 16 bases. The CDR3 sequence: CASSRVEGVGGYTF. The DNA for the CDR3 is TGTGCCAGCTCACGTGTTGAGGGGGTCGGTGGCTACACCTTC.

The J gene is TRBJ1-2, the V gene TRBV6-5; perhaps TRBD1 as D (5 bases). V was pared by 6 bases and J by 3 bases, with 14 bases between. Germline V lookup: CDR1 MNHEY, CDR2 SVGAGI. The CDR3 spans 14 residues. The CDR3 is CASRVGGSYYGYTF. The DNA of the CDR3 is TGTGCCAGCAGAGTGGGGGGATCTTACTATGGCTACACCTTC.

The rearrangement uses TRBV21-1 and TRBJ2-3; the table's TRBD1 call for D was not verified on the DNA. TRBV21-1 has pseudogene status. The CDR3 is made up of 15 amino acids. CDR3 nucleotide sequence: TGTGCCAGCAGCAAATCCCAGGGGGCAACAGATACGCAGTATTTT. This encodes CASSKSQGATDTQYF.

As for this clone: Germline is not matched at one junction end, which may reflect a read error. V usage is TRBV27 and J usage is TRBJ2-6, with 8 bases matching TRBD1. Germline V lookup: CDR1 MNHEY, CDR2 SMNVEV (reference sequence). The CDR3 covers 17 residues. Here the CDR3 DNA reads TGTGCCAGCACTTTAGGGGACAGGCGCTCTGGGGCCAACGTCCTGACTTTC. Amino acid sequence: CASTLGDRRSGANVLTF.

The chain has TRBV28 and TRBJ1-6; the D gene is possibly TRBD1 (5 bases). The germline V gene has CDR1 MDHEN and CDR2 SYDVKM. V lost 3 bases, J lost 5 bases, and 8 bases lay in between. The CDR3 contains 14 residues. The CDR3 sequence: CASSFRGDNSPLHF. The CDR3 nucleotides are TGTGCCAGCAGTTTTCGGGGGGATAATTCACCCCTCCACTTT. The full variable domain, with the rest looked up from reference TRBV28 and TRBJ1-6, is DVKVTQSSRYLVKRTGEKVFLECVQDMDHENMFWYRQDPGLGLRLIYFSYDVKMKEKGDIPEGYSVSREKKERFSLILESASTNQTSMYLCASSFRGDNSPLHFGNGTRLTVT.

The V gene is TRBV7-9, the J gene TRBJ2-3; 10 nucleotides line up with TRBD2. This CDR3 spans 15 amino acids. V trimming: 5 bases; J trimming: 0 bases; junction bases outside the gene matches: 2. Germline lookup yields CDR1 SEHNR and CDR2 FQNEAQ (reference sequence). The CDR3 region is CASSRTSGSTDTQYF. The CDR3, as DNA: TGTGCCAGCAGCCGGACTAGCGGAAGCACAGATACGCAGTATTTT.

V and J are TRBV6-5 and TRBJ2-7; D perhaps matches TRBD2 (5 bases). The CDR3 runs to 15 residues. The germline CDR1 and CDR2 sequences are MNHEY and SVGAGI. V was trimmed by 6 bases and J by 0 bases, leaving 15 bases between them. The CDR3 coding sequence is TGTGCCAGCAGGGACTCTGCAGGTAGCTCCTACGAGCAGTACTTC. Translation gives CASRDSAGSSYEQYF.

The chain recombines TRBV14 with TRBJ1-4; 7 nucleotides agree with TRBD1. Germline V gene lookup returns CDR1 SGHDN and CDR2 FVKESK. The CDR3 has 16 residues. After removal of 1 base from V and 10 bases from J, the junction contained 12 bases not matched to a gene. CDR3 in DNA: TGTGCCAGCAGCCAAGCGACAGGGATGCAGTCCGGAAAACTGTTTTTT. Its translation is CASSQATGMQSGKLFF.